Listed below are T cell receptor beta chains from one sample, sequenced in a study of T cell repertoires in cytomegalovirus infection. TCRdb processed the reads anew with MiXCR; each CDR3 protein has one entry. The table lists some 680,000 distinct CDR3 sequences, 35% to 45% of them singletons. The sequenced sample consisted of PBMCs. All receptors come from a human donor in good health (CMV status not recorded). Some clones in this sample may be carry-over from other donors' samples. CDR3s include the opening cysteine and the closing phenylalanine or tryptophan. D genes are given only for firm matches. A row's size may be missing; if present it is once, few, many or a size class.

V	size	D	J	DNA	CDR3
TRBV7-8	few	.	TRBJ1-1	TGTGCCAGCAGCTTAGGTTCGCGGGGCGCGGTCACTGAAGCTTTCTTT	CASSLGSRGAVTEAFF
TRBV12-3/TRBV12-4	once	TRBD1	TRBJ1-5	TGTGCCAGCAGCCTGACAGGGGCGGGGGATCAGCCCCAGCATTTT	CASSLTGAGDQPQHF
TRBV12-3/TRBV12-4	.	TRBD2	TRBJ2-7	TGTGCCAGCGGAAGCGGGAGGGATTACGAGCAGTACTTC	CASGSGRDYEQYF
TRBV7-8	few	.	TRBJ2-2	TGTGCCAGCAGCTTAGCTCGCGGGGCCGGGAATCCCGGGGAGCTGTTTTTT	CASSLARGAGNPGELFF
TRBV6-5	.	.	TRBJ1-1	TGTGCCAGCAGTTACGCAAGACAGAGGAAGAACACTGAAGCTTTCTTT	CASSYARQRKNTEAFF
TRBV7-8	.	TRBD1	TRBJ1-5	TGTGCCAGCAGCTCCAACGTATTACAGGGGCCGTTAAGTCAGCCCCAGCATTTT	CASSSNVLQGPLSQPQHF
TRBV20-1	.	.	TRBJ2-1	TGCAGTGCTAGAGATTTCCATCAAGTGGACAATGAGCAGTTCTTC	CSARDFHQVDNEQFF
TRBV28	once	TRBD1	TRBJ1-2	TGTGCCAGCAGAAAACTACAGGGGGCGACTGGCTACACCTTC	CASRKLQGATGYTF
TRBV3-1	.	.	TRBJ1-5	TGTGCCAGCAGCCAAGGGACACCTCGGGGCAATCAGCCCCAGCATTTT	CASSQGTPRGNQPQHF
TRBV24-1	.	.	TRBJ2-7	TGTGCCACCAGTGACCCTGACCCAAAGGGGCACTCCTACGAGCAGTACTTC	CATSDPDPKGHSYEQYF
TRBV7-9	.	TRBD2	TRBJ2-7	TGTGCCAGCAGGGTGGGGGGAGGGGAGCAGTACTTC	CASRVGGGEQYF
TRBV7-8	.	.	TRBJ1-1	TGTGCCAGCAGCTCACGAGCGAACACTGAAGCTTTCTTT	CASSSRANTEAFF
TRBV4-1	.	TRBD2	TRBJ2-1	TGCGCCAGCAGCCCCTCAGGACTAGCGGGGGAGAGGCACAATGAGCAGTTCTTC	CASSPSGLAGERHNEQFF
TRBV10-2	once	.	TRBJ2-2	TGCGCCAGCAAGTGGGTCGGCGGGGAGCTGTTTTTT	CASKWVGGELFF
TRBV20-1	few	TRBD1	TRBJ1-5	TGCAGTGCGGCCAGGGGGATACAGCCCCAGCATTTT	CSAARGIQPQHF
TRBV29-1	few	.	TRBJ2-3	TGCAGCGTCCTGGGGACGATCACAGATACGCAGTATTTT	CSVLGTITDTQYF
TRBV7-6	.	.	TRBJ1-5	TGTGCCAGCAGCTTAGGACCCCGGGGGGAAGATAGCAATCAGCCCCAGCATTTT	CASSLGPRGEDSNQPQHF
TRBV4-1	many	.	TRBJ1-1	TGCGCCAGCAGCCAAGCCATGAACACTGAAGCTTTCTTT	CASSQAMNTEAFF
TRBV28	few	.	TRBJ1-2	TGTGCCAGCAGTGTCCGAGGCGTGGTGCGTGGCTACACCTTC	CASSVRGVVRGYTF
TRBV6-6	many	TRBD1	TRBJ2-6	TGTGCCAGCAGTTACCCGACAGGGCGACAGCTATCTGGGGCCAACGTCCTGACTTTC	CASSYPTGRQLSGANVLTF
TRBV6-1	.	TRBD2	TRBJ2-4	TGTGCCAGCAGGGACCATAGCGGGAGGGCCGCCAAAAACATTCAGTACTTC	CASRDHSGRAAKNIQYF
TRBV6-2/TRBV6-3	.	TRBD2	TRBJ2-4	TGTGCCAGCAGTTACCGGCTAGCGGGAGGGCTGAGTAGTTCTAAAAACATTCAGTACTTC	CASSYRLAGGLSSSKNIQYF
TRBV15	once	.	TRBJ1-1	TGTGCCACCAGCAGAGACGCGACAAGGTCAGCGGGAGCTTTCTTT	CATSRDATRSAGAFF
TRBV7-6	.	TRBD2	TRBJ2-3	TGTGCCAGCAGCTTGAGCTGGCGGGGGGAAAACACAGATACGCAGTATTTT	CASSLSWRGENTDTQYF